This TCR beta chain was documented in a study of patients and donors after allogeneic stem cell transplantation (dated by TCRdb to 2020 to 2021). Library preparation employed RT-PCR. The run used a NextSeq 550. Using fastp at Q25 and MiXCR, TCRdb reprocessed the public reads and kept productive beta chains. Rows are unified per CDR3 protein, each entry keeping the most common DNA and genes. Across this sample there are 920,000 or so distinct CDR3 sequences, with roughly 18% seen only once. The ten largest clones add up to approximately 5.9% of the sample. In its sample, this clonotype was seen many times. The antigen this receptor binds is unknown. The sample holds no much larger clone one base away, and base qualities are not on file. Material: blood, either unsorted or a sorted T cell fraction (not recorded which). This TCR was sampled from a human donor who was either an allogeneic HSCT recipient or a stem cell or donor lymphocyte infusion donor (not recorded which). It is not recorded whose cells these are; they may come from a transplant donor.

The encoded CDR3 is CAIIRDLYTDTQYF. The DNA is TGTGCCATCATTCGGGACTTGTACACAGATACGCAGTATTTT. The chain couples TRBV10-3 to TRBJ2-3, with a weak D call of TRBD2 (6 bases match). V is cut by 7 bases and J by 2 bases, and the space between the germline ends is 13 bases. The germline V gene yields ENHRY for CDR1 and SYGVKD for CDR2. Spanning cysteine to phenylalanine, the CDR3 consists of 14 amino acids. The CDR3 DNA has 42 bases and is translated from base 1.